Following are 28 T cell receptor beta chains from one sample sequenced in a study of blood T cell repertoires in COVID-19. TCRdb keeps only in-frame clones here, not all; method: immunoSEQ multiplex PCR. The table lists roughly 140,000 clones, roughly 80% of them singletons. The specimen was PBMCs or T cells enriched from blood (not recorded which). The receptor set was obtained from a man aged 50 to 60 who had recovered from COVID-19.

CDR3 sequence (DNA): TGTGCCAGCAGCTTAGTTTCCAACTCCTACAATGAGCAGTTCTTC. Protein: CASSLVSNSYNEQFF. V gene TRBV11-2 combines with J gene TRBJ2-1; D is unresolved. Trimming removed 1 base at V and 0 bases at J, with 7 bases between. Germline assignment: CDR1 SGHAT and CDR2 FQNNGV. The CDR3 runs 15 residues.

The rearrangement links TRBV18 to TRBJ2-2; 11 bases are a match to TRBD1. The CDR3 length is 17 residues. Germline values: CDR1 KGHSH, CDR2 LQKENI. Germline trimming cut 5 bases from V and 5 bases from J; bases unmatched to any gene: 10. This CDR3 reads CASSTSGTGGRTGELFF. DNA for the CDR3: TGTGCCAGCTCAACCTCCGGGACAGGGGGAAGGACCGGGGAGCTGTTTTTT.

There are a few counts of this clone. The chain couples TRBV19 to TRBJ1-1; TRBD1 is a possible D gene (6 bases). The CDR3 consists of 16 residues. Germline V gives CDR1 LNHDA, CDR2 SQIVND (reference sequence). V was trimmed by 9 bases and J by 4 bases, leaving 24 bases between them. The CDR3 region has the DNA TGTGCCAGCTCCCCGTACGGGGGGCCTCGGGGCACTGAAGCTTTCTTT. This translates into CASSPYGGPRGTEAFF. The full variable domain, with the rest looked up from reference TRBV19 and TRBJ1-1, is DGGITQSPKYLFRKEGQNVTLSCEQNLNHDAMYWYRQDPGQGLRLIYYSQIVNDFQKGDIAEGYSVSREKKESFPLTVTSAQKNPTAFYLCASSPYGGPRGTEAFFGQGTRLTVV.

This chain links TRBV11-3 with TRBJ2-5; D unresolved. The CDR3 totals 11 residues. Trimming removed 3 bases from V and 5 bases from J, with 4 bases in between. CDR1 SGHNT and CDR2 YENEEA come from the germline V gene. CDR3 in amino acids: CASSFGETQYF. CDR3 nucleotides: TGTGCCAGCAGCTTCGGGGAGACCCAGTACTTC.

The chain recombines TRBV7-9 with TRBJ2-3; 8 bases map to TRBD2. The CDR3 covers 15 residues. Germline CDR1 SEHNR, CDR2 FQNEAQ (reference sequence). The V and J ends lost 3 bases and 2 bases, in that order; junction bases with no gene match: 4. The chain's CDR3 is CASSFGLAATDTQYF. The CDR3 DNA follows: TGTGCCAGCAGCTTCGGACTAGCAGCCACAGATACGCAGTATTTT.

The rearrangement uses TRBV5-5 and TRBJ2-7; D is uncertain. The V end was cut by 1 base, the J end by 0 bases, with 8 bases between. CDR3 length equals 14 residues. The V gene's germline CDR1 is SGHKS and CDR2 YYEKEE (reference sequence). CDR3 sequence (DNA): TGTGCCAGCAGCTTGCCAGGCAGCTCCTACGAGCAGTACTTC. It codes for CASSLPGSSYEQYF.

V and J are TRBV3-1 (or the pseudogene TRBV3-2) and TRBJ1-2; no clear D gene. CDR1 and CDR2 (germline): LGHDT, YNNKEL (reference sequence). Between the trimmed V and J ends, which lost 0 bases and 5 bases, there was a span of 7 bases. CDR3 length: 13 residues. CDR3 nucleotide sequence: TGTGCCAGCAGCCAAGAAGGAGGGTATGGCTACACCTTC. The encoded protein is CASSQEGGYGYTF.

This clone was recorded many times. This specimen includes other DNA sequences encoding the same CDR3. The CDR3 region has the DNA TGTGCCAGCAGTGAAGACAGGGGGAGGCAGCCCCAGCATTTT. This codes for CASSEDRGRQPQHF. This chain links TRBV2 with TRBJ1-5; 8 bases are shared with TRBD1. The J segment lost 7 bases and the V segment lost 1 base, leaving 3 bases of the junction unmatched. This CDR3 is built from 14 residues. Germline V gene lookup returns CDR1 SNHLY and CDR2 FYNNEI.

The chain recombines TRBV5-1 with TRBJ2-2; a weak D match, TRBD1 (6 bases). CDR3 length: 17 amino acids. Germline loops: CDR1 SGHRS, CDR2 YFSETQ. The germline V and J ends were trimmed by 0 bases and 5 bases, with 17 bases remaining between them. The CDR3: CASSLAPAGVGTGELFF. CDR3 DNA: TGCGCCAGCAGCTTGGCGCCCGCAGGGGTTGGGACCGGGGAGCTGTTTTTT. The entire variable domain, with the rest obtained from reference TRBV5-1 and TRBJ2-2, is as follows: KAGVTQTPRYLIKTRGQQVTLSCSPISGHRSVSWYQQTPGQGLQFLFEYFSETQRNKGNFPGRFSGRQFSNSRSEMNVSTLELGDSALYLCASSLAPAGVGTGELFFGEGSRLTVL.

The chain recombines TRBV6-5 with TRBJ1-2, with a tentative D call TRBD1 (6 bases). This CDR3 has 14 residues. Germline loops: CDR1 MNHEY, CDR2 SVGAGI. The V gene lost 6 bases and the J gene lost 4 bases, with 15 bases spanning the gap. DNA of the CDR3: TGTGCCAGCAGGAGAGGGACACGGAGCTATGGCTACACCTTC. It codes for CASRRGTRSYGYTF.

The chain uses TRBV4-3 and TRBJ1-6; 9 bases match TRBD1. The CDR3 runs 18 residues. V lost 3 bases and J lost 1; bases outside the gene matches: 7. Germline V CDR1 and CDR2: LGHNA, YSLEER. The CDR3 spells CASSQGTGFGSYNSPLHF. The CDR3 DNA is TGCGCCAGCAGCCAGGGGACAGGGTTTGGGTCCTATAATTCACCCCTCCACTTT.

This CDR3 reads CASSPLLDTNTEAFF. CDR3 sequence (DNA): TGTGCCAGCTCACCACTCTTGGACACAAACACTGAAGCTTTCTTT. The chain links TRBV18 to TRBJ1-1, with D maybe TRBD1 (5 bases). The CDR3 sequence is 15 residues long. V was trimmed by 1 base and J by 2 bases, leaving 11 bases between them. Germline values: CDR1 KGHSH, CDR2 LQKENI.

The chain employs TRBV4-1 and TRBJ1-4; no clear D gene. V lost 2 bases and J 2 bases, leaving 9 bases between the germline ends. This CDR3 comprises 15 residues. The germline CDR1 and CDR2 sequences are MGHRA and YSYEKL. The CDR3 DNA reads as TGCGCCAGCAGCCAATACTCGGGGACTAATGAAAAACTGTTTTTT. Its translation: CASSQYSGTNEKLFF.

The rearrangement links TRBV19 to TRBJ1-4; D uncertain. CDR3 length equals 14 residues. Trimming removed 1 base at V and 4 bases at J, with 7 bases between. Looked up from germline, CDR1 is LNHDA and CDR2 is SQIVND (reference sequence). CDR3 residues: CASSIGTVNEKLFF. The CDR3 DNA is TGTGCCAGTAGTATAGGAACAGTTAATGAAAAACTGTTTTTT.

The chain employs TRBV19 and TRBJ1-1; maybe TRBD1 (6 bases). Germline loops: CDR1 LNHDA, CDR2 SQIVND (reference sequence). This CDR3 has 15 amino acids. The V and J ends lost 3 bases and 5 bases respectively, with 16 bases between them. CDR3 DNA sequence: TGTGCCAGTAGTATCCTCAAGGCAGGGGAGACTGAAGCTTTCTTT. Protein product: CASSILKAGETEAFF.

J is TRBJ1-6 and V is TRBV11-1; no definite D call. V lost 4 bases to trimming and J lost 6 bases, with 13 bases between them. This CDR3 is 15 amino acids long. The germline V gene has CDR1 SGHAT and CDR2 FQDESV (reference sequence). CDR3: CASSSDGIRNSPLHF. The DNA of the CDR3 is TGTGCCAGCAGCTCAGACGGGATTCGTAATTCACCCCTCCACTTT.

The chain combines TRBV3-1 (or the pseudogene TRBV3-2) with TRBJ2-6, with 7 bases identical to TRBD1. The CDR3 runs 18 residues. Germline CDR1 reads LGHDT; CDR2 reads YNNKEL (reference sequence). The ends lost 2 bases at V and 2 bases at J; junction bases unmatched: 9. Here the CDR3 reads CASSQQQGLATGANVLTF. CDR3 in DNA: TGTGCCAGCAGCCAACAACAGGGGCTCGCTACTGGGGCCAACGTCCTGACTTTC.

The chain has TRBV4-1 and TRBJ1-3, with D perhaps matching TRBD1 (5 bases). V was cut by 4 bases and J by 4 bases, with 17 bases left in between. The CDR3 is 16 amino acids. Germline V lookup: CDR1 MGHRA, CDR2 YSYEKL. The chain's CDR3 is CASSPRSGGYGNTIYF. The CDR3 nucleotides read TGCGCCAGCAGCCCAAGGAGCGGGGGATACGGAAACACCATATATTTT.

This clone has just a few counts. The gene calls are TRBV6-5 and TRBJ1-2, with 9 bases lining up with TRBD1. The CDR3 is 15 amino acids. CDR1 and CDR2 (germline): MNHEY, SVGAGI. With 7 bases clipped from V and 4 bases from J, the junction kept 10 bases outside the gene matches. The CDR3, as DNA: TGTGCCAGCAAACCGGGACAGGGCCTTACCTATGGCTACACCTTC. Translated, it gives CASKPGQGLTYGYTF.

The chain is built from TRBV13 and TRBJ2-2; maybe TRBD1 (5 bases). CDR1 PRHDT and CDR2 FYEKMQ come from the germline V gene (reference sequence). The V end was cut by 3 bases, the J end by 1 base, with 6 bases between. The length of the CDR3 is 14 residues. The CDR3 nucleotides are TGTGCCAGCAGCTTGACAGAGAACACCGGGGAGCTGTTTTTT. Translating gives CASSLTENTGELFF.

CDR3 DNA sequence: TGTGCCAGCAGCATCGGACAGGTCCTCATGAACACTGAAGCTTTCTTT. It specifies CASSIGQVLMNTEAFF. V is TRBV13 and J is TRBJ1-1; TRBD1 matches 7 bases. V shed 5 bases and J 0 bases; nucleotides not matched to a gene: 9. From germline, CDR1 is PRHDT and CDR2 FYEKMQ (reference sequence). The CDR3 loop spans 16 amino acids.

The chain couples TRBV18 to TRBJ1-1; the D gene is possibly TRBD1 (5 bases). The germline V and J ends were trimmed by 3 bases and 5 bases, with 10 bases remaining between them. Germline CDR1 KGHSH, CDR2 LQKENI. CDR3 size: 13 residues. The CDR3 here is CASSPGGRTEAFF. The CDR3 DNA sequence: TGTGCCAGCTCACCTGGGGGGAGGACTGAAGCTTTCTTT.

The chain is built from TRBV5-1 and TRBJ2-5; D perhaps matches TRBD2 (5 bases). Germline V gene data show CDR1 as SGHRS and CDR2 as YFSETQ. Trimming took 5 bases from V and 5 from J, leaving 7 bases between them. CDR3 length: 11 amino acids. DNA of the CDR3: TGCGCCAGCAGATGGAGGGAGACCCAGTACTTC. This codes for CASRWRETQYF. Looking up the rest from reference TRBV5-1 and TRBJ2-5 gives the full variable domain: KAGVTQTPRYLIKTRGQQVTLSCSPISGHRSVSWYQQTPGQGLQFLFEYFSETQRNKGNFPGRFSGRQFSNSRSEMNVSTLELGDSALYLCASRWRETQYFGPGTRLLVL.

Only one count was recorded for this clone. V usage is TRBV7-9 and J usage is TRBJ1-6; no clear D gene. V dropped 2 bases and J dropped 0 bases, with 11 bases sitting between them. The germline CDR1 and CDR2 sequences are SEHNR and FQNEAQ (reference sequence). This CDR3 has 17 amino acids. In DNA, the CDR3 is TGTGCCAGCAGCTTAATAGGAGGGAGCTCCTATAATTCACCCCTCCACTTT. Its protein is CASSLIGGSSYNSPLHF.

This sequence joins TRBV7-9 and TRBJ1-4; 9 positions agree with TRBD1. Per the germline V gene, CDR1 is SEHNR and CDR2 is FQNEAQ (reference sequence). The CDR3 is 16 residues long. V lost 1 base, J lost 5 bases, and 5 bases stayed unmatched. CDR3 DNA: TGTGCCAGCAGCTTAGGAGGACAGGGGAGGAATGAAAAACTGTTTTTT. It yields the protein CASSLGGQGRNEKLFF.

The rearrangement links TRBV30 to TRBJ1-5; possible D gene TRBD1, 5 bases. CDR3 size: 13 residues. V was trimmed by 1 base and J by 3 bases, leaving 7 bases between them. CDR1 GTSNPN and CDR2 SVGIG come from the germline V gene (reference sequence). The CDR3 DNA reads TGTGCCTGGAGTGGGGGGGACAATCAGCCCCAGCATTTT. This gives the protein CAWSGGDNQPQHF.

The chain couples TRBV29-1 to TRBJ2-5; possible D gene TRBD2, 6 bases. V was trimmed by 8 bases and J by 4 bases, leaving 14 bases between them. Germline lookup yields CDR1 SQVTM and CDR2 ANQGSEA. The CDR3 contains 12 residues. CDR3 region: CSFLSGRETQYF. For the CDR3, the DNA is TGCAGCTTCCTTAGCGGCAGAGAGACCCAGTACTTC.

The CDR3 reads CASSLVVSGHEQFF. DNA of the CDR3: TGCGCCAGCAGCTTGGTAGTCTCGGGTCATGAGCAGTTCTTC. The chain is built from TRBV5-1 and TRBJ2-1; D unresolved. Germline V lookup: CDR1 SGHRS, CDR2 YFSETQ. CDR3 length equals 14 residues. Between the trimmed V and J ends, which lost 0 bases and 8 bases, there was a span of 12 bases.